Listed below are T cell receptor beta chains from one sample, sequenced in a study of blood T cell repertoires in COVID-19. Measured with immunoSEQ multiplex PCR; TCRdb has only the in-frame clones, and not every one. The sample includes under 550,000 clones, roughly 90% seen only once; the top ten take roughly 0.87%. The sequenced sample consisted of peripheral blood. The receptors originated from a man aged 18-30 years with COVID-19, enrolled during active disease. CDR3s include the opening cysteine and the closing phenylalanine or tryptophan. Each record gives: J gene, V gene, CDR3 protein.

j_gene: TRBJ1-4
v_gene: TRBV19
CDR3aa: CASSISGQGHEKLFF

j_gene: TRBJ1-1
v_gene: TRBV12-3/TRBV12-4
CDR3aa: CASSPLDRGRAFF

j_gene: TRBJ2-2
v_gene: TRBV2
CDR3aa: CASKEGGGANTGELFF

j_gene: TRBJ2-5
v_gene: TRBV1
CDR3aa: CTSSRRTSGSCWQETQYF

j_gene: TRBJ2-3
v_gene: TRBV7-9
CDR3aa: CASSLRPSGTTDTQYF

j_gene: TRBJ2-2
v_gene: TRBV9
CDR3aa: CASHGGGTVNTGELFF

j_gene: TRBJ2-2
v_gene: TRBV12-3/TRBV12-4
CDR3aa: CASSLGGPGELFF

j_gene: TRBJ2-2
v_gene: TRBV6-5
CDR3aa: CASSYGEAGTGELFF

j_gene: TRBJ2-5
v_gene: TRBV7-9
CDR3aa: CASRGGLAGETQYF

j_gene: TRBJ2-7
v_gene: TRBV12-5
CDR3aa: CASGLPGAAAYEQYF